This paragraph reports one TCR beta chain. Its specificity is unknown. These data are taken from a study of monozygotic twins with cystic fibrosis. Study-level points and caveats: J usage was most co-twin-similar in 8 of 16 pairs, V in 13. Low clonality (median about 0.0095) suggested a mostly naive repertoire. In this small cohort, shared CDR3 numbers showed no association with age, concordance or disease severity.

Method: immunoSEQ multiplex PCR; TCRdb's copy keeps in-frame clones and lacks some. The sample yields about 9,600 clones, about 89% seen once. The CDR3 totals 16 residues. Germline V gene sequence: CDR1 LGHNA, CDR2 YNFKEQ. V was cut by 1 base and J by 2 bases, with 14 bases left in between. The material sequenced was blood. The receptor's source is a boy under 10 years old with cystic fibrosis. V and J are TRBV4-2 and TRBJ2-5; D may correspond to TRBD1 or TRBD2 (5 bases each). The CDR3 here is CASSQGPGGTQETQYF. CDR3 DNA: TGTGCCAGCAGCCAAGGCCCTGGGGGAACACAAGAGACCCAGTACTTC.